The T cell receptor beta chain described here comes from a study of T cell changes during pregnancy in multiple sclerosis (dated by TCRdb to between 2018 and 2021). In terms of the full investigation: In women with multiple sclerosis, the researchers looked at how the T cell repertoire shifted as pregnancy progressed.

Libraries were built with the immunoSEQ multiplex PCR assay. Here the immuneACCESS table is served through TCRdb, limited to in-frame sequences with V and J called. Missing clones are a known gap in these copies; in checked studies unresolved V genes cover under half, and the rest lacks a known reason. This sample lists tens of thousands of clones; about 95% were detected once. Clones ranked in the top ten supply 2% to 2.5% of the sample. From cysteine to phenylalanine, the CDR3 is 16 amino acids long. Only the CDR3 DNA is retained, 48 bases long and in frame from the first base. The germline V gene (reference sequence) sets CDR1 to MNHNY and CDR2 to SVGAGI. Trimming takes 2 bases off V and 8 bases off J; junction bases not matched to a gene: 10. On this clone itself: It lacks a known antigen. No per-base quality is available; no much larger clone lies one base away.

This receptor was taken from a female donor with multiple sclerosis, enrolled in a pregnancy study. The chain uses TRBV6-6 and TRBJ2-1; the junction holds 9 bases that match TRBD2. Sequenced material: peripheral blood, taken in the third trimester of pregnancy. The CDR3 protein: CASSYSGGGGFDEQFF. The DNA reads as follows: TGTGCCAGCAGTTACAGTGGCGGGGGGGGCTTTGATGAGCAGTTCTTC.